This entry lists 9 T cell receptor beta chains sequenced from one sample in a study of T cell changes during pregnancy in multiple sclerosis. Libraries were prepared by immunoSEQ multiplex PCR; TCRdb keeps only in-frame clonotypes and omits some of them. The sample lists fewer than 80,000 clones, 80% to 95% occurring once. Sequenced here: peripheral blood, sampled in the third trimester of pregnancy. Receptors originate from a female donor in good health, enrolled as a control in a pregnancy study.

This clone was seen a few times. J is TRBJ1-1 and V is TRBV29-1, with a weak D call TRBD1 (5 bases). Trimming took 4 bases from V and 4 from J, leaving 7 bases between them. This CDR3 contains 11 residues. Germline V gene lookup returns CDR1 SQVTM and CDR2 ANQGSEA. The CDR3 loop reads CSVGGGTEAFF. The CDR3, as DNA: TGCAGCGTTGGGGGGGGCACTGAAGCTTTCTTT. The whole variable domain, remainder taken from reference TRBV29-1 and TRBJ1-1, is SAVISQKPSRDICQRGTSLTIQCQVDSQVTMMFWYRQQPGQSLTLIATANQGSEATYESGFVIDKFPISRPNLTFSTLTVSNMSPEDSSIYLCSVGGGTEAFFGQGTRLTVV.

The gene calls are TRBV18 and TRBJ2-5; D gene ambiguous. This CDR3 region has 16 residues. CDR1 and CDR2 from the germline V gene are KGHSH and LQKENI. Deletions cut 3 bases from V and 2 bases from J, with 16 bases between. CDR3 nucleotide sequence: TGTGCCAGCTCACCGGCTGCGGTGAGGTCACAAGAGACCCAGTACTTC. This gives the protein CASSPAAVRSQETQYF.

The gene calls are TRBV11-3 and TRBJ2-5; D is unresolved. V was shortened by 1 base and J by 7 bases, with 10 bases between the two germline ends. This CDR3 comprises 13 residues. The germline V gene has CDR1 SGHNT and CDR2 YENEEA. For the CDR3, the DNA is TGTGCCAGCAGCTTAGGAGAAACGGGGACCCAGTACTTC. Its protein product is CASSLGETGTQYF. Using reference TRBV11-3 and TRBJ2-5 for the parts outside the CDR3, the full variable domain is EAGVVQSPRYKIIEKKQPVAFWCNPISGHNTLYWYLQNLGQGPELLIRYENEEAVDDSQLPKDRFSAERLKGVDSTLKIQPAELGDSAVYLCASSLGETGTQYFGPGTRLLVL.

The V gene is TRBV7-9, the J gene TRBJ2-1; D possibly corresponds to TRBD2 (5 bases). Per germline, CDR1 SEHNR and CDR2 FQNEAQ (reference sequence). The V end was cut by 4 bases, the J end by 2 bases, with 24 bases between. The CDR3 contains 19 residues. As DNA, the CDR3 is TGTGCCAGCAGCTCCGCCGACCCGGGGATCGGAGCGACCTACAATGAGCAGTTCTTC. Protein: CASSSADPGIGATYNEQFF.

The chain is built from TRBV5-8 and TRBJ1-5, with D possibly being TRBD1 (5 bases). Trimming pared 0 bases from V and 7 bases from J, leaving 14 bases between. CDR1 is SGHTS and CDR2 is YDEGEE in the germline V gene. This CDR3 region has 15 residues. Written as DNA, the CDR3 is TGTGCCAGCAGCTTGGGGAGCAGGGAGGAGCAGCCCCAGCATTTT. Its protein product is CASSLGSREEQPQHF. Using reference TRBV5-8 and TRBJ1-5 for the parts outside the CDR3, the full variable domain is EAGVTQSPTHLIKTRGQQATLRCSPISGHTSVYWYQQALGLGLQFLLWYDEGEERNRGNFPPRFSGRQFPNYSSELNVNALELEDSALYLCASSLGSREEQPQHFGDGTRLSIL.

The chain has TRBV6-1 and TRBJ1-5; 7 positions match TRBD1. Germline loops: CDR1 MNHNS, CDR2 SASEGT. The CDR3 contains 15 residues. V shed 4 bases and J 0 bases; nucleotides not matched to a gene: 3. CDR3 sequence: CASSAWTGSNQPQHF. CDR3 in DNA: TGTGCCAGCAGTGCTTGGACAGGTAGCAATCAGCCCCAGCATTTT.

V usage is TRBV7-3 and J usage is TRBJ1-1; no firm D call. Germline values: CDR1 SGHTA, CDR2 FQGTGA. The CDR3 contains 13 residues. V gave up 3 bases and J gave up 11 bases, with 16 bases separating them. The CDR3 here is CASSFNSLGSAFF. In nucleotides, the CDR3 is TGTGCCAGCAGCTTTAACTCGCTAGGATCGGCTTTCTTT.

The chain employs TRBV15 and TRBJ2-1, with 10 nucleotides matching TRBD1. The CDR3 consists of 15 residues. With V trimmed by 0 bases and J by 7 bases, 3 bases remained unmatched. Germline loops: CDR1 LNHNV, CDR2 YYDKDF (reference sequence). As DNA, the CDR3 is TGTGCCACCAGCAGAGACCCGGGACAGGGGAATGAGCAGTTCTTC. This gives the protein CATSRDPGQGNEQFF.

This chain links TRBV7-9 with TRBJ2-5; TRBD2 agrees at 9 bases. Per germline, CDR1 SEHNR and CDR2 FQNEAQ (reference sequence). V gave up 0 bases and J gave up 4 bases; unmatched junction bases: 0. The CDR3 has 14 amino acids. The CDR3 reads CASSLARGGETQYF. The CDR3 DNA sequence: TGTGCCAGCAGCTTAGCGCGGGGGGGAGAGACCCAGTACTTC. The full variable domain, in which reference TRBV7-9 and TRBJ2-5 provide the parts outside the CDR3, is DTGVSQNPRHKITKRGQNVTFRCDPISEHNRLYWYRQTLGQGPEFLTYFQNEAQLEKSRLLSDRFSAERPKGSFSTLEIQRTEQGDSAMYLCASSLARGGETQYFGPGTRLLVL.